This is a list of T cell receptor beta chains from one sample in a study of control samples from healthy donors and cancer patients. The method was immunoSEQ multiplex PCR; TCRdb's version includes in-frame clones alone and lacks a portion of them. The table has tens of thousands of clones, about four fifths seen once. The specimen was PBMCs. These TCRs come from a man in his 70s with lung cancer. The CDR3 runs from the conserved cysteine through the conserved F or W.

J gene	V gene	CDR3 protein
TRBJ1-5	TRBV5-8	CASSAGTGGYQPQHF
TRBJ2-5	TRBV18	CASSPSSPGGVGTQYF
TRBJ2-5	TRBV6-5	CASRPPRSGETQYF
TRBJ1-6	TRBV30	CAWSVRGGEYPNSPLHF
TRBJ2-6	TRBV27	CASSLGWERGANVLTF
TRBJ1-1	TRBV19	CASTAPSGLNTEAFF
TRBJ2-3	TRBV4-1	CASSPIGLADIPGTQYF
TRBJ1-1	TRBV21-1	CAMRGTTGALGTEAFF
TRBJ2-1	TRBV29-1	CSVTTGTKNEQFF
TRBJ2-5	TRBV30	CAWRQQGASVETQYF
TRBJ1-3	TRBV5-1	CASSLAVGTSSGNTIYF
TRBJ2-1	TRBV5-4	CASSPGLGPYNEQFF
TRBJ2-2	TRBV9	CASSVGVERSGELFF
TRBJ1-1	TRBV10-1	CASSPGGANTEAFF
TRBJ1-1	TRBV12-3/TRBV12-4	CASSKNTEAFF
TRBJ2-3	TRBV11-2	CASSLPMAGNTDTQYF
TRBJ2-3	TRBV5-1	CASSLAGWPGHNRDTQYF
TRBJ1-6	TRBV5-1	CASSLARNNSPLHF
TRBJ2-5	TRBV2	CASIGRQGAWETQYF
TRBJ1-1	TRBV10-2	CASSVATEAFF
TRBJ2-7	TRBV24-1	CATSDSGTGGHEQYF
TRBJ2-3	TRBV19	CASSPQGRGITDTQYF
TRBJ1-5	TRBV6-5	CASSTDKRPQHF
TRBJ1-1	TRBV10-1	CASSERQGLNTEAFF
TRBJ2-1	TRBV11-2	CASSLAGTPPFYNEQFF
TRBJ1-2	TRBV21-1	CASTGDRGYGYTF
TRBJ2-1	TRBV9	CASSVVAVSSYNEQFF
TRBJ2-5	TRBV2	CASSGLSGGARETQYF
TRBJ1-2	TRBV11-2	CASSLAGTAESYGYTF
TRBJ1-2	TRBV20-1	CSGPASYGYTF
TRBJ1-2	TRBV2	CASRLTGLGGYTF
TRBJ2-7	TRBV27	CASKENYEQYF
TRBJ2-2	TRBV7-9	CASSSQTPQNTGELFF
TRBJ1-4	TRBV18	CASSPVMEGTEKLFF
TRBJ1-3	TRBV3-1/TRBV3-2	CASGSGNTIYF
TRBJ1-1	TRBV15	CATSRRSTMNTEAFF
TRBJ1-6	TRBV20-1	CSASLEGGYYNSPLHF
TRBJ1-5	TRBV2	CASSRGTGGDQPQHF
TRBJ1-5	TRBV19	CASSIDGRTWQPQHF
TRBJ1-1	TRBV18	CASSPPSGGRSTEAFF
TRBJ2-2	TRBV3-1/TRBV3-2	CASSSRGVTGELFF
TRBJ2-4	TRBV5-6	CASSFPLSDHHIQYF
TRBJ1-2	TRBV7-9	CASTHGYYGYTF